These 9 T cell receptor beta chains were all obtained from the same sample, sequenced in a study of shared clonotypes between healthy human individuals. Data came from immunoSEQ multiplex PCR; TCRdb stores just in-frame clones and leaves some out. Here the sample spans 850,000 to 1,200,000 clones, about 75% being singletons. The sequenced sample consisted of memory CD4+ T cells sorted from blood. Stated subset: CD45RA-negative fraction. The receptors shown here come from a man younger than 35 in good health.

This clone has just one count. DNA for the CDR3: TGTGCCACCGGGAGCGGGAGAGGCGCAGATACGCAGTATTTT. It encodes CATGSGRGADTQYF. V gene TRBV6-5 combines with J gene TRBJ2-3; 8 bases fit TRBD2. With 10 bases clipped from V and 4 bases from J, the junction kept 10 bases outside the gene matches. The CDR3 sequence is 14 residues long. Germline CDR1 and CDR2: MNHEY and SVGAGI.

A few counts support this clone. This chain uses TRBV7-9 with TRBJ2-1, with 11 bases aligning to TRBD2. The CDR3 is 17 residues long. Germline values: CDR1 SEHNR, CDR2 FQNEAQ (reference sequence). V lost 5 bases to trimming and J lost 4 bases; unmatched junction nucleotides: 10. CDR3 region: CASSRLTSGSKYNEQFF. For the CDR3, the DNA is TGTGCCAGCAGCCGACTCACTAGCGGGAGTAAGTACAATGAGCAGTTCTTC.

The CDR3 loop is CASSRGTALNEKLFF. The CDR3 DNA reads as TGCGCCAGCAGCCGAGGGACAGCTCTTAATGAAAAACTGTTTTTT. The J gene is TRBJ1-4, the V gene TRBV4-3; TRBD1 matches at 7 bases. CDR1 and CDR2 from the germline V gene are LGHNA and YSLEER. This CDR3 region has 15 residues. J was trimmed by 4 bases and V by 4 bases; bases with no gene match: 6.

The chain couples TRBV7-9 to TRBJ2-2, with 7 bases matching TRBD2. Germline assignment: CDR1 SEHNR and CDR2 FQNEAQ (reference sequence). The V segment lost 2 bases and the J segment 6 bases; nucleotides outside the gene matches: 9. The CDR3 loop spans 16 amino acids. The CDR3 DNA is TGTGCCAGCAGCTTATGGCTAGCGGTTGGGCCCGGGGAGCTGTTTTTT. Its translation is CASSLWLAVGPGELFF.

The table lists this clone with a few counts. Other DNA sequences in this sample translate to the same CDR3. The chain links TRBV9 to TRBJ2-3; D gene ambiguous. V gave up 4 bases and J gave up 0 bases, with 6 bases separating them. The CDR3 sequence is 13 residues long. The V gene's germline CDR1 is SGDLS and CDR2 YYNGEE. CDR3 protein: CASSMTSTDTQYF. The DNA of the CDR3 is TGTGCCAGCAGCATGACGAGCACAGATACGCAGTATTTT.

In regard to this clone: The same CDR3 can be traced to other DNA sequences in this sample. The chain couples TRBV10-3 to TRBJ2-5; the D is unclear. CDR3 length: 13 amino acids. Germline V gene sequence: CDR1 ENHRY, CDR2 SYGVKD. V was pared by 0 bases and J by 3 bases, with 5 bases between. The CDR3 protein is CAISESREETQYF. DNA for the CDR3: TGTGCCATCAGTGAGTCTCGAGAAGAGACCCAGTACTTC.

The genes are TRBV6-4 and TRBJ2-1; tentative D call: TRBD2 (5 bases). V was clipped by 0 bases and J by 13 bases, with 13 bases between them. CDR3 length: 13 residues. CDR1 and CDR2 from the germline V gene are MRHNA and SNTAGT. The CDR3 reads CASSDSVGLAQFF. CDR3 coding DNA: TGTGCCAGCAGTGACTCAGTGGGTCTAGCACAGTTCTTC.

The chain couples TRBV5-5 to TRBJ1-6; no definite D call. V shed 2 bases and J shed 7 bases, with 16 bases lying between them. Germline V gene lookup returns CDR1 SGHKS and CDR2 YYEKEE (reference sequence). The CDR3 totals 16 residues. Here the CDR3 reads CASSLRGFSGNSPLHF. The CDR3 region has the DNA TGTGCCAGCAGCTTAAGAGGATTCTCGGGAAATTCACCCCTCCACTTT.

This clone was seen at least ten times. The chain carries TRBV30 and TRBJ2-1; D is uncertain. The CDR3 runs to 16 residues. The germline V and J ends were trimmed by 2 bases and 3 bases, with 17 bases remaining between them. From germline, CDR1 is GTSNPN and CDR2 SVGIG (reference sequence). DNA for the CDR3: TGTGCCTGGAGTCCTCTCTACCCCAACCACTACAATGAGCAGTTCTTC. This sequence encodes CAWSPLYPNHYNEQFF. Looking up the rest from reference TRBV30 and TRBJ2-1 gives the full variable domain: SQTIHQWPATLVQPVGSPLSLECTVEGTSNPNLYWYRQAAGRGLQLLFYSVGIGQISSEVPQNLSASRPQDRQFILSSKKLLLSDSGFYLCAWSPLYPNHYNEQFFGPGTRLTVL.